This TCR beta chain comes out of a study of T cells in Graves' hyperthyroidism and ophthalmopathy. This CDR3 contains 13 residues. Germline V gene data show CDR1 as SGHVS and CDR2 as FNYEAQ. Trimming cost V 5 bases and J 3 bases; bases outside gene matches: 3. Whole-study results and caveats: In the analysis, a 13 V-J model separated ophthalmopathy from stable hyperthyroidism. Most thyroid-expanded clonotypes above 0.001 were also found in blood.

Based on clinical symptoms, serum thyroxine and TRAb, thyroid ultrasound and orbital computed tomography, diagnoses were reached. This clonotype came up many times. Antigen: not known. RNA transcripts were the template for amplifying TCR beta CDR3 regions. TCR CDR3 underwent first-round RT-PCR with the HTBI primer set. TCRdb independently ran MiXCR on the multiplex PCR reads; one entry per CDR3 protein. Of about 270,000 distinct CDR3 sequences listed, approximately 26% are singletons. This TCR was recovered from a man aged 35-49 years with Graves' hyperthyroidism that later progressed to Graves' ophthalmopathy. This chain links TRBV7-6 with TRBJ2-5; TRBD1 agrees at 7 bases. The sequencing input was blood. CDR3 protein: CASSRGQEETQYF. DNA of the CDR3: TGTGCCAGCAGCCGCGGACAGGAAGAGACCCAGTACTTC.